Sequencing of this T cell receptor beta chain was carried out in a study of graft-versus-host responses after intestinal transplantation. The wider study: Transplant types were multivisceral, liver-intestinal, or isolated intestinal. Anti-thymocyte globulin induction, then tacrolimus and steroids for around 3 years, went to all recipients.

Study observations and caveats: After transplant, early declines in HvG clones were associated with peak levels of circulating GvH clones. The authors found GvH clones in recipient marrow, some appearing first in ileum or blood.

The assay was immunoSEQ multiplex PCR, and TCRdb's table has in-frame clones only and misses some. In the table there are 70,000 to 100,000 clones, roughly nine tenths of which are singletons. Germline V gene data show CDR1 as SGHAT and CDR2 as FQNNGV. This CDR3 has 14 residues. V lost 1 base and J 4 bases, leaving 11 bases between the germline ends. As regards this clone: The antigen remains unidentified.

The source material was unstimulated CD4+ T cells sorted from spleen or lymph node cells, sampled before intestinal transplant. The receptor was derived from a human donor who received an intestinal transplant. The chain combines TRBV11-2 with TRBJ2-7; D might be TRBD2 (5 bases). The CDR3 loop reads CASSLAGKPYEQYF. The CDR3 DNA reads TGTGCCAGCAGCTTAGCGGGAAAGCCATACGAGCAGTACTTC.